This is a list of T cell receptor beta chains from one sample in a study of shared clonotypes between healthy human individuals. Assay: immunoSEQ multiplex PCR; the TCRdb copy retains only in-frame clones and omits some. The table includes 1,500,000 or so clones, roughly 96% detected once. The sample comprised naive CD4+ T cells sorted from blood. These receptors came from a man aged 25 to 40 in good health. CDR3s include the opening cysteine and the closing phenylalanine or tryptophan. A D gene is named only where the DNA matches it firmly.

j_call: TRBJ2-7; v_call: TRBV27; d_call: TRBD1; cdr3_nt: TGTGCCAGCAGAAGGGGGCTCTCCTACGAGCAGTACTTC; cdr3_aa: CASRRGLSYEQYF
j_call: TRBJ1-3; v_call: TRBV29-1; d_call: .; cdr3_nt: TGCAGCGCCCGAGGGCAGACTGGAAACACCATATATTTT; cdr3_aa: CSARGQTGNTIYF
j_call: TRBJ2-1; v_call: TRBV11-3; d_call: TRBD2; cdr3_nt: TGTGCCAGCAGCCCCGGGACTAGCCGCAATGAGCAGTTCTTC; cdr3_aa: CASSPGTSRNEQFF
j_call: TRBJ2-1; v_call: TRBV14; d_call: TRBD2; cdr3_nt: TGTGCCAGCAGCACCAGACTTGCGCGGGAGGGCCTGGGTGAGCAGTTCTTC; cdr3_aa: CASSTRLAREGLGEQFF
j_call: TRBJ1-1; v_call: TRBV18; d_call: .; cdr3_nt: TGTGCCAGCTCACCAGCAGAGCAGAACACTGAAGCTTTCTTT; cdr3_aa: CASSPAEQNTEAFF
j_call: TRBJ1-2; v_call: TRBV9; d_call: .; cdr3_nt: TGTGCCAGCAGCGTAGCAGTTGGTACTGGCTACACCTTC; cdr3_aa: CASSVAVGTGYTF
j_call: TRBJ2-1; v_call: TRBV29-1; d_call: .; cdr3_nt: TGCAGCGTTGAGGGCTACAATGAGCAGTTCTTC; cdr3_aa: CSVEGYNEQFF
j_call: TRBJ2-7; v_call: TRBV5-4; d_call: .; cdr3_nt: TGTGCCAGCAGCTCCAAACAGGAGTACGAGCAGTACTTC; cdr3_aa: CASSSKQEYEQYF
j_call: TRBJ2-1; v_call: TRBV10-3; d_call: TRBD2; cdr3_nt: TGTGCCATCAAGGGACTAGCGGGAGTCGACAATGAGCAGTTCTTC; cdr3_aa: CAIKGLAGVDNEQFF
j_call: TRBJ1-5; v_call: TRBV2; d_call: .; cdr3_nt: TGTGCCAGCAGTGAAGGGGGGCCGGCTTCCCAGCATTTT; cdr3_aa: CASSEGGPASQHF
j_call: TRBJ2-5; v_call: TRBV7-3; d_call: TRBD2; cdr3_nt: TGTGCCAGCAGCTTGACTAGCGGGAGGGAGACCCAGTACTTC; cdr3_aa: CASSLTSGRETQYF
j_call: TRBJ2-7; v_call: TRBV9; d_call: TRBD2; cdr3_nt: TGTGCCAGCAGCGTCTTAGCGGGAGGTCCTGCGTACGAGCAGTACTTC; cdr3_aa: CASSVLAGGPAYEQYF
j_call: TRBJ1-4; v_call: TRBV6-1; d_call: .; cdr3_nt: TGTGCCACCTCAAGCCGTCTTAATGAAAAACTGTTTTTT; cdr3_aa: CATSSRLNEKLFF
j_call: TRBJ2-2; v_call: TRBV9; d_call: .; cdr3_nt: TGTGCCAGCAGCGTAGTTACTAGTGGGGGACCCGGGGAGCTGTTTTTT; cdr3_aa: CASSVVTSGGPGELFF
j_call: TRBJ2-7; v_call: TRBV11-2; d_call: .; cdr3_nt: TGTGCCAGCAGCTTAGCATTCTACGAGCAGTACTTC; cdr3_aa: CASSLAFYEQYF
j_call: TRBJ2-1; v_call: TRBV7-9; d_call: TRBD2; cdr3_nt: TGTGCCAGCAGCTTACTGGGCGGGAGGGCCAGTGAGCAGTTCTTC; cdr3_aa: CASSLLGGRASEQFF